This T cell receptor beta chain was obtained from a study of shared clonotypes between healthy human individuals. Study at large: Researchers drew samples from a couple of women and three men aged 18 to 49.

Naive CD8 isolation took CD45RO-negative cells positively selected for CCR7 and excluded terminally differentiated effector memory CD45RA+ cells. Investigators spread the genomic DNA of each subset evenly over several immunoSEQ plates. On sorted subsets, replicate PCRs used approximately 190 ng DNA, or 25,000 to 35,000 T cell genomes. TCRdb keeps only in-frame clones here, not all; method: immunoSEQ multiplex PCR. The profile shows about 2.1 million clones, just under 95% of them singletons. Points on this clone: Other nucleotide sequences from this sample produce the same CDR3.

Germline lookup yields CDR1 MNHEY and CDR2 SMNVEV (reference sequence). This CDR3 region has 13 residues. Trimming took 3 bases from V and 4 from J, leaving 6 bases between them. Sample: naive CD8+ T cells from PBMCs. The chain recombines TRBV27 with TRBJ2-2, with unresolved D. This sequence originates from a man aged 18 to 29 in good health. Some clones in this sample may be carry-over from other donors' samples. The CDR3 here is CASSLARTGELFF. DNA for the CDR3: TGTGCCAGCAGTTTGGCACGCACCGGGGAGCTGTTTTTT.